Below are 9 T cell receptor beta chains sequenced from a single sample in a study of control samples from healthy donors and cancer patients. The repertoire was sequenced with immunoSEQ multiplex PCR; TCRdb's copy has only in-frame clones and lacks some. The sample contains 100,000 to 150,000 clones, around 90% of which appear only once. The sample comprised blood. These receptors were taken from a man aged 18 to 29 in good health.

DNA for the CDR3: TGTGCCAGCACCCGAATGAGAGAACAGCCCCAGCATTTT. Translated, it gives CASTRMREQPQHF. The chain combines TRBV6-6 with TRBJ1-5; no firm D call. The CDR3 loop spans 13 amino acids. V lost 7 bases, J lost 7 bases, and 14 bases lay in between. Germline V gives CDR1 MNHNY, CDR2 SVGAGI (reference sequence).

The J gene is TRBJ2-5, the V gene TRBV5-1, with TRBD2 matching over 8 bases. The ends lost 5 bases at V and 3 bases at J; junction bases unmatched: 6. Looked up from germline, CDR1 is SGHRS and CDR2 is YFSETQ. This CDR3 has 14 amino acids. CDR3 region: CASRSGRGEETQYF. The CDR3 DNA follows: TGCGCCAGCAGGAGCGGGCGGGGGGAAGAGACCCAGTACTTC.

This clone occurred a few times. The junction does not match germline at one end; this may be a read error. This rearrangement joins TRBV6-2 or TRBV6-3 to TRBJ1-6; a weak D match, TRBD1 (6 bases). This CDR3 is 13 amino acids long. Germline CDR1 and CDR2: MNHEY and SVGEGT. CDR3 in DNA: TGTGCCAGCAGTTACTCGACGAGGGACATGTGGCGCTTT. Translating it yields CASSYSTRDMWRF.

The J gene is TRBJ2-1, the V gene TRBV19, with 7 nucleotides matching TRBD2. With 6 bases clipped from V and 6 bases from J, the junction kept 8 bases outside the gene matches. The germline V gene has CDR1 LNHDA and CDR2 SQIVND (reference sequence). CDR3 length: 14 amino acids. CDR3: CASRGTGGTNEQFF. The CDR3 nucleotides are TGTGCCAGTAGGGGAACGGGGGGAACCAATGAGCAGTTCTTC.

The chain couples TRBV30 to TRBJ1-6; D call uncertain. Germline V CDR1 and CDR2: GTSNPN, SVGIG (reference sequence). CDR3 size: 13 residues. The germline V and J ends were trimmed by 4 bases and 4 bases, with 8 bases remaining between them. CDR3 DNA sequence: TGTGCCTGGACGACAACTTATAATTCACCCCTCCACTTT. The encoded protein is CAWTTTYNSPLHF.

This clone was seen once. The chain has TRBV28 and TRBJ1-4; 10 nucleotides agree with TRBD1. V was clipped by 5 bases and J by 1 base; unmatched bases: 4. The germline gives CDR1 MDHEN, CDR2 SYDVKM. CDR3 length: 16 amino acids. The CDR3 bases are TGTGCCAGCAGTCCCTGGGACAGGGGAACTAATGAAAAACTGTTTTTT. Protein product: CASSPWDRGTNEKLFF. The full variable domain, completed using reference TRBV28 and TRBJ1-4, is DVKVTQSSRYLVKRTGEKVFLECVQDMDHENMFWYRQDPGLGLRLIYFSYDVKMKEKGDIPEGYSVSREKKERFSLILESASTNQTSMYLCASSPWDRGTNEKLFFGSGTQLSVL.

In DNA, the CDR3 is TGTGCCAGCAGCGTAGAAGGGGGCGATGAGCAGTTCTTC. Its translation is CASSVEGGDEQFF. The chain joins TRBV9 to TRBJ2-1; 7 bases map to TRBD1. Trimming took 0 bases from V and 8 from J; bases not matched to a gene: 2. The CDR3 totals 13 residues. Germline loops: CDR1 SGDLS, CDR2 YYNGEE.

This clone was picked up a small number of times. The CDR3 spells CASSEMEGDTEAFF. CDR3 DNA: TGTGCCAGCTCGGAAATGGAGGGAGACACTGAAGCTTTCTTT. The rearrangement links TRBV18 to TRBJ1-1; D remains unclear. This CDR3 comprises 14 residues. Trimming took 6 bases from V and 3 from J, leaving 14 bases between them. The germline V gene encodes CDR1 KGHSH and CDR2 LQKENI.

V gene TRBV5-1 combines with J gene TRBJ2-2; D might be TRBD2 (6 bases). In germline, CDR1 is SGHRS, CDR2 YFSETQ. The V gene lost 3 bases and the J gene lost 4 bases, with 13 bases spanning the gap. The CDR3 spans 15 residues. The CDR3 sequence is CASSSRLGITGELFF. The CDR3 DNA reads as TGCGCCAGCAGCTCGAGACTAGGAATCACCGGGGAGCTGTTTTTT.